This T cell receptor beta chain was identified in a study of molecular identifiers for immune sequencing clone quantification. At the level of the study: Replicate RNA came from approximately 20,000 or 98,000 naive CD8 cells and was split five ways, and four parts were sequenced.

A note on this clonotype: A much larger clone sits a single nucleotide away, making a read error possible.

The CDR3 totals 13 residues. Germline CDR1 SGHVS, CDR2 FQNEAQ. As CD8+CD4-CCR7+CD45RA+ cells, naive CD8 T cells were sorted. In preparing bulk TCR libraries, previously described methods and listed TCR primers were used. TCRdb redid the calling of the PCR reads with MiXCR, one entry per CDR3 protein. The table shows some 680,000 distinct CDR3 sequences, with 25% occurring only once. The sequencing input was naive CD8+ T cells from blood, with Jurkat cell RNA spiked in. The subset denotes: FACS-sorted CD8+CD4-CCR7+CD45RA+ naive T cells. The V and J genes are TRBV7-8 and TRBJ2-7; D remains ambiguous. This sequence was found in a human donor in good health. Some libraries in this study had Jurkat cell RNA spiked in. The CDR3: CASSLEGDYDQYF. The CDR3 region has the DNA TGTGCCAGCAGTCTCGAAGGCGATTACGATCAGTACTTC.